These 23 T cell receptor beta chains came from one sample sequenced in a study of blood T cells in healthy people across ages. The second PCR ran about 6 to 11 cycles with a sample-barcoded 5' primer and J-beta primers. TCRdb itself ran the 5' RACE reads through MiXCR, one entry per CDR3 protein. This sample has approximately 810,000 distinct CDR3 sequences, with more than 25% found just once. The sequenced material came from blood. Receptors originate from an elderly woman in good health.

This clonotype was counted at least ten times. CDR3 in amino acids: CASSRDTNYGYTF. The CDR3 nucleotides are TGTGCCAGCAGTCGGGACACCAACTATGGCTACACCTTC. The rearrangement joins TRBV7-9 to TRBJ1-2; maybe TRBD1 (6 bases). V lost 6 bases to trimming and J lost 2 bases, with 10 bases between them. The CDR3 is made up of 13 amino acids. Germline V gene lookup returns CDR1 SEHNR and CDR2 FQNEAQ (reference sequence).

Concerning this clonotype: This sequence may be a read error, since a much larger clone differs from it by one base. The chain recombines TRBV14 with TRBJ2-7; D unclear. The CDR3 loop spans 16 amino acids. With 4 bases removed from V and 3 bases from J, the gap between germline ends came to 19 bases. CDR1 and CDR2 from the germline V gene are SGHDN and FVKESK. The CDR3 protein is CASSLLSGSPYYEQYF. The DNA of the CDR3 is TGTGCCAGCAGCCTCCTTTCCGGCAGCCCCTACTACGAGCAGTACTTC.

The CDR3 nucleotides read TGTGCCAGCAGCTTAGCGGAGTGGGGGAAACAAGGGAAGCTTTTCTTT. It yields the protein CASSLAEWGKQGKLFF. The chain employs TRBV11-2 and TRBJ1-1, with D possibly being TRBD1 (5 bases). Germline values: CDR1 SGHAT, CDR2 FQNNGV. V dropped 1 base and J dropped 13 bases, with 25 bases sitting between them. This CDR3 contains 16 residues.

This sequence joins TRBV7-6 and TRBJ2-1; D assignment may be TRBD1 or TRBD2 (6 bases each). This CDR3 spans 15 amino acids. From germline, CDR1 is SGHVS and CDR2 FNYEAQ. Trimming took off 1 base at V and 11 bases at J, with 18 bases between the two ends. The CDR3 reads CASSLEQGSGYQQFF. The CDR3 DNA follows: TGTGCCAGCAGCTTAGAACAGGGTAGCGGCTATCAGCAGTTCTTC.

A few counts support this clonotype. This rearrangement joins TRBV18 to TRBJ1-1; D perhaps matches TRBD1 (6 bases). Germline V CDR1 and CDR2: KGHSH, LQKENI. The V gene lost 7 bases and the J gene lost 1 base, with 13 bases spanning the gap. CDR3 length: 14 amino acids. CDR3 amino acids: CASFFSTGNTEAFF. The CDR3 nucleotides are TGTGCCAGCTTCTTTTCGACAGGGAACACTGAAGCTTTCTTT.

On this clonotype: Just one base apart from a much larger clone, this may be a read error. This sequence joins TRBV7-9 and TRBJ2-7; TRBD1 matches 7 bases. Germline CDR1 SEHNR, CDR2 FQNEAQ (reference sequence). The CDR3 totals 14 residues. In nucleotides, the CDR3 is TGTACCAGCAGCTTACAAGGGACAGCCTACGAGCAGTACTTC. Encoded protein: CTSSLQGTAYEQYF. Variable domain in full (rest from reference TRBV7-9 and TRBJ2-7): DTGVSQNPRHKITKRGQNVTFRCDPISEHNRLYWYRQTLGQGPEFLTYFQNEAQLEKSRLLSDRFSAERPKGSFSTLEIQRTEQGDSAMYLCTSSLQGTAYEQYFGPGTRLTVT.

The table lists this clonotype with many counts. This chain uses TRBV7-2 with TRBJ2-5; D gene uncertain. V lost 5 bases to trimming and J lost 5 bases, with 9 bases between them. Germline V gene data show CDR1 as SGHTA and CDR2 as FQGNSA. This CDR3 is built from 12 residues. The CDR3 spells CASSPNKETQYF. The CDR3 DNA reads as TGTGCCAGCAGCCCTAACAAGGAGACCCAGTACTTC.

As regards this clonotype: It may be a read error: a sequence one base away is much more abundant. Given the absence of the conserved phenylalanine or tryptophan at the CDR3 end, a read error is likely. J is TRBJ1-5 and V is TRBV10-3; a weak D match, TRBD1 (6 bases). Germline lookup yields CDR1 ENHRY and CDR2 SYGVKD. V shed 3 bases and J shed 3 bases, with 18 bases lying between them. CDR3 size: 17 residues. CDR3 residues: CAISDPTKQGNNQPQHV. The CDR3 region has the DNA TGTGCCATCAGTGATCCAACCAAACAGGGAAACAATCAGCCCCAGCATGTT.

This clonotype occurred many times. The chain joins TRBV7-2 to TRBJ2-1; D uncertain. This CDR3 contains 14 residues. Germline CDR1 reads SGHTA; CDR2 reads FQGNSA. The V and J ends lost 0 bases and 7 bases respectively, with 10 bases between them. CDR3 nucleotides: TGTGCCAGCAGCTTAGCGCTCACTGAGAATGAGCAGTTCTTC. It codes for CASSLALTENEQFF.

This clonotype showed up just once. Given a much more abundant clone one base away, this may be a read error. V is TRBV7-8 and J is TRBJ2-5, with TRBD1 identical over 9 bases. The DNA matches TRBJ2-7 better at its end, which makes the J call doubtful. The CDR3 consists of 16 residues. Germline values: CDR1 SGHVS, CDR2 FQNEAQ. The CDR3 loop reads CAGSLEGTGRVSEQYF. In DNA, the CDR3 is TGTGCCGGCAGCCTTGAGGGGACAGGGCGAGTATCCGAGCAGTACTTC.

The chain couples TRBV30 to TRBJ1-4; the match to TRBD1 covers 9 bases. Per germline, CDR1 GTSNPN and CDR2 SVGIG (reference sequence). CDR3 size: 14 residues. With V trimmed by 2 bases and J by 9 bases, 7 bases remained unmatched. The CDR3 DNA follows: TGTGCCTGGAGTAAACAGGGGGCCGAGAAAAAACTGTTTTTT. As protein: CAWSKQGAEKKLFF.

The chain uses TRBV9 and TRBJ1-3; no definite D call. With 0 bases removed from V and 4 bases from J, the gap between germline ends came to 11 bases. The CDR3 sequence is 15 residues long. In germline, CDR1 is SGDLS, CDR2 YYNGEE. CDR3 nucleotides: TGTGCCAGCAGCGTAGGCCCTCGTCCGGGAAACACCATATATTTT. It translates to CASSVGPRPGNTIYF. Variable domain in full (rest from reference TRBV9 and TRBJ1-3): DSGVTQTPKHLITATGQRVTLRCSPRSGDLSVYWYQQSLDQGLQFLIQYYNGEERAKGNILERFSAQQFPDLHSELNLSSLELGDSALYFCASSVGPRPGNTIYFGEGSWLTVV.

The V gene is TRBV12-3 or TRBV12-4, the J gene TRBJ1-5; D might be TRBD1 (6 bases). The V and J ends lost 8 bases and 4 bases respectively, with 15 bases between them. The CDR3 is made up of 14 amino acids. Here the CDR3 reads CASGGQGINQPQHF. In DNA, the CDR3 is TGTGCCAGCGGGGGGCAGGGGATAAATCAGCCCCAGCATTTT.

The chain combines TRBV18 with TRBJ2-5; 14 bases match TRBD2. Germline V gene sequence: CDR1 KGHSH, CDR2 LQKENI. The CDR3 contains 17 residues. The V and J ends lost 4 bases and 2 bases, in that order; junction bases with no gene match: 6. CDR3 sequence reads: CASSRAGTSGGQETQYF. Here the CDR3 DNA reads TGTGCCAGCTCACGGGCGGGGACTAGCGGGGGACAAGAGACCCAGTACTTC.

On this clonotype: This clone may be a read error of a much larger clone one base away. CDR3 region: CAGRGTGMANIQYF. The CDR3 nucleotides are TGTGCCGGCAGGGGGACAGGCATGGCAAACATTCAGTACTTC. The chain links TRBV12-3 or TRBV12-4 to TRBJ2-4; 8 nucleotides align to TRBD1. This CDR3 has 14 amino acids.

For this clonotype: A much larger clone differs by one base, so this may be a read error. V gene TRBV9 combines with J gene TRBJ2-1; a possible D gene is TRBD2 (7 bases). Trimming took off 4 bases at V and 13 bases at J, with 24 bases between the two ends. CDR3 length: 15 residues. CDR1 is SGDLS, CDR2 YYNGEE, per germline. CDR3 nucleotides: TGTGCCAGCAGCCTAGGGGGACTGGGGGGGGAGACCCAGTTCTTC. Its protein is CASSLGGLGGETQFF.

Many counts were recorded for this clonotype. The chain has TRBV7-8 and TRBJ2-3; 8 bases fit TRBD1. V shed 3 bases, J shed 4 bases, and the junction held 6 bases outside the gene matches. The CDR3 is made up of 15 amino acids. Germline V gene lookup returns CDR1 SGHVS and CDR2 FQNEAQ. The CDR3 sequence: CASSLGMTGADTQYF. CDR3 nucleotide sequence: TGTGCCAGCAGCTTGGGAATGACAGGGGCAGATACGCAGTATTTT.

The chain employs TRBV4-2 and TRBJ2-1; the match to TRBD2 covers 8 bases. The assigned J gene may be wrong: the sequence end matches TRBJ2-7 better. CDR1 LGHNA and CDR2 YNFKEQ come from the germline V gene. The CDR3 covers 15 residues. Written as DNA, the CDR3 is TGTGCCAGCAGCCGTAGCGGGACCAGCTACAATGAGCAGTACTTC. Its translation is CASSRSGTSYNEQYF.

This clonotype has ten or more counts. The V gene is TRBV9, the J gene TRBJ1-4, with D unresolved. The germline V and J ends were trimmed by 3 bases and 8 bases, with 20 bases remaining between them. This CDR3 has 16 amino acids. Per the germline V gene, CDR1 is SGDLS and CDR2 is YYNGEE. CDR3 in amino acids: CASSARPMGIGEKLFF. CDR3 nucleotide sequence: TGTGCCAGCAGCGCCCGACCCATGGGGATTGGCGAAAAACTGTTTTTT.

CDR3 sequence reads: CASSTDRSNTIYF. The CDR3 region has the DNA TGTGCCAGCAGTACGGACAGGTCAAACACCATATATTTT. This chain uses TRBV27 with TRBJ1-3, with 7 bases lining up with TRBD1. The germline V gene has CDR1 MNHEY and CDR2 SMNVEV (reference sequence). The CDR3 length is 13 residues. J lost 6 bases, V lost 5 bases, and 4 bases had no gene match.

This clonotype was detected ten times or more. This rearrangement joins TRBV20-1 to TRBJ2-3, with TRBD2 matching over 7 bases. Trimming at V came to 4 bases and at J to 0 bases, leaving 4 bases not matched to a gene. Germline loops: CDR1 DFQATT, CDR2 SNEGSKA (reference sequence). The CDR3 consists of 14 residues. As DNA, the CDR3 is TGCAGTGCTAATCGAGCGGGGAGCACAGATACGCAGTATTTT. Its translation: CSANRAGSTDTQYF.

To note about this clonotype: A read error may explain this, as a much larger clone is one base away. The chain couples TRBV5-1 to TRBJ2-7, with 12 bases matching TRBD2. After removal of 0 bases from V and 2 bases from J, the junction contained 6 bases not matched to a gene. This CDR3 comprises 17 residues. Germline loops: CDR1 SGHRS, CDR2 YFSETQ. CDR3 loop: CASSLDGLAGGAYEQYF. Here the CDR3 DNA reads TGCGCCAGCAGCTTGGACGGTCTAGCGGGGGGGGCCTACGAGCAGTACTTC.

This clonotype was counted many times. Here the CDR3 reads CSATIDTQYF. The DNA for the CDR3 is TGCAGTGCTACAATAGATACGCAGTATTTT. The chain recombines TRBV20-1 with TRBJ2-3; no clear D gene. This CDR3 is 10 amino acids long. V lost 4 bases, J lost 5 bases, and 4 bases lay in between. The germline gives CDR1 DFQATT, CDR2 SNEGSKA (reference sequence).